This TCR beta chain was observed in a study of early T cells in non-severe SARS-CoV-2 infection listed by TCRdb under 2021. For the wider study: TCR sequencing used bulk RNA from unsorted whole blood, so alpha and beta chains could not be paired.

Libraries were prepared through 5' RACE. Sequenced using a NextSeq 500. To correct for sequencing error and PCR bias, the TCR library protocol tagged individual cDNA molecules with unique molecular identifiers. Both TCR alpha and beta chains were sequenced, and tight co-correlation was observed between alpha and beta sequence abundances in each sample. The original methods were these. Decombinator V4 was used to annotate the V gene, J gene and CDR3 of the TCR sequences. TCRs were defined as expanded if a significant change between any two time points was detected under a Poisson model with p below 0.0001. Abundances of TCRs were expressed as counts per million after normalisation to the total number of TCRs sequenced in each sample. VDJdb, accessed 1 November 2021, was searched for CMV, EBV and SARS-CoV-2 annotated TCRs, excluding TCRs annotated for multiple antigens. Clones were called with MiXCR by TCRdb after fastp trimmed the public reads at Q25, and only in-frame beta chains were retained. Identical CDR3 proteins give one entry, which carries the most common genes and DNA. The V and J calls come from TCRdb's annotation, not from the publication. The sample yields some 71,000 distinct CDR3 sequences; 9.5% were counted once. The ten most abundant clones make up around 5.5% of the sample.

Study-level results and caveats: VDJdb matching was skewed toward anti-spike CD8 responses, so virus-specific expansions were likely underestimated and private and CD4 specificities were missed.

This clonotype has ten or more counts. Its binding antigen is unknown. No clone much larger than this one lies a single base away; base qualities are absent. Set within a cohort of healthcare workers in London, UK, this nested case-control study involved weekly PCR testing of nasopharyngeal swabs along with blood sampling. Between 23 and 31 March 2020, the week of the UK lockdown, healthcare workers were enrolled and then followed up weekly for as long as 16 weeks. The sequence came from an adult who was a healthcare worker with PCR-confirmed SARS-CoV-2 infection or an uninfected control (not recorded which). The sequenced sample consisted of whole blood.

For the CDR3, the sequence is CSAYSVAAVTFNNEQFF. In nucleotide form, the sequence is TGCAGTGCTTATTCTGTGGCGGCCGTAACTTTTAACAATGAGCAGTTCTTC. The chain was built from TRBV20-1 and TRBJ2-1, with the D segment identity uncertain. CDR1 DFQATT and CDR2 SNEGSKA are derived from the germline V gene (reference sequence). CDR3 length: 17 amino acids, cysteine to phenylalanine. CDR3 DNA is the only sequence kept; it has 51 bases, read in frame from the first base. V gives up 5 bases and J gives up 5 bases, and the segment between their germline ends measures 25 bases.